Listed below are T cell receptor beta chains from one sample, sequenced in a study of blood T cell repertoires in COVID-19. Measured with immunoSEQ multiplex PCR; TCRdb has only the in-frame clones, and not every one. The repertoire holds approximately 240,000 clones, with 84% as singletons. Sequencing input: peripheral blood. The origin of the receptors is a woman in her thirties or forties who had recovered from COVID-19. Each CDR3 is given with its conserved first and last residue. The order of the fields is CDR3 protein, J gene, D gene, V gene. D genes are given only for firm matches.

CASERKATASGNTIYF TRBJ1-3 - TRBV11-3
CASSSPGLMTDTQYF TRBJ2-3 - TRBV10-2
CASSVGAQGGGELFF TRBJ2-2 - TRBV9
CASSQLLGQGVANVLTF TRBJ2-6 TRBD1 TRBV4-3
CASSLQTGLSTEAFF TRBJ1-1 TRBD1 TRBV7-8
CASTGGYTGELFF TRBJ2-2 - TRBV19
CASSVRPSSTDTQYF TRBJ2-3 - TRBV9
CASQTGGANVLTF TRBJ2-6 - TRBV12-3/TRBV12-4
CASFRDRGPNPSNQPQHF TRBJ1-5 TRBD1 TRBV10-1
CASSPLPQLAGGDIQYF TRBJ2-4 TRBD2 TRBV7-9
CAISESGGEYNEQFF TRBJ2-1 TRBD2 TRBV10-3
CASSFGTGNEQYF TRBJ2-7 TRBD1 TRBV11-2
CASSTQGGGARYEQYF TRBJ2-7 - TRBV7-2
CASSGSQRARGVYEQYF TRBJ2-7 - TRBV6-1
CASSLSRPGATNEKLFF TRBJ1-4 - TRBV27
CASSYSAHPASQPQHF TRBJ1-5 - TRBV6-5
CASSRLAGVTEAFF TRBJ1-1 - TRBV4-3
CASSVSHVGGADTQYF TRBJ2-3 - TRBV9
CASSKGYPATGGVDYGYTF TRBJ1-2 TRBD1 TRBV7-2
CATSGPGVCFF TRBJ1-1 - TRBV24-1
CASSLTGYEQYF TRBJ2-7 - TRBV7-2
CASSLGQGPPTDTQYF TRBJ2-3 - TRBV5-1
CASSLTRTGHDEQYF TRBJ2-7 TRBD1 TRBV5-5
CASSFLDRPQETQYF TRBJ2-5 TRBD1 TRBV27
CASSLGPGSYEQYF TRBJ2-7 - TRBV7-2
CASSLHSSTNTGELFF TRBJ2-2 - TRBV7-2
CASSQGPGDYGYTF TRBJ1-2 - TRBV3-1/TRBV3-2
CASSPTGNTEAFF TRBJ1-1 - TRBV7-9
CASSHFREKLFF TRBJ1-4 - TRBV14